This is a list of T cell receptor beta chains from one sample in a study of breast tumors, draining lymph nodes, adjacent tissues. TCRdb passed the multiplex PCR reads through MiXCR, listing each CDR3 protein once. The sample carries 200,000 or so distinct CDR3 sequences, roughly 31% recorded once. The sample taken for sequencing was axillary lymph node tissue. Source of these receptors: a female donor with breast cancer. Some clones in this sample may be carry-over from other donors' samples. CDR3s include the opening cysteine and the closing phenylalanine or tryptophan. D genes are given only for firm matches. Not all rows give a size; the values are once, few, many and, for expanded clones, a class.

V: TRBV28
size: NA
J: TRBJ1-3
D: NA
DNA: TGTGCCAGCAGTTTGGACAAGATCTCTGGAAACACCATATATTTT
CDR3: CASSLDKISGNTIYF

V: TRBV5-6
size: few
J: TRBJ2-2
D: NA
DNA: TGTGCCAGCAGCTGGTGGGTGACCACCGGGGAGCTGTTTTTT
CDR3: CASSWWVTTGELFF

V: TRBV12-3/TRBV12-4
size: many
J: TRBJ2-3
D: NA
DNA: TGTGCCAGCAGGGACAGCACAGATACGCAGTATTTT
CDR3: CASRDSTDTQYF

V: TRBV18
size: few
J: TRBJ2-3
D: TRBD2
DNA: TGTGCCAGCTCAACCCGAAATAGCGGGGGTAAAGATACGCAGTATTTT
CDR3: CASSTRNSGGKDTQYF

V: TRBV5-4
size: few
J: TRBJ2-5
D: NA
DNA: TGTGCCAGCAGCCCAGGGACAGCGGGCGGTGAGACCCAGTACTTC
CDR3: CASSPGTAGGETQYF

V: TRBV12-3/TRBV12-4
size: many
J: TRBJ2-2
D: TRBD1
DNA: TGTGCCAGCAGTCCCCAGGGGGCTGCGAACACCGGGGAGCTGTTTTTT
CDR3: CASSPQGAANTGELFF

V: TRBV18
size: NA
J: TRBJ1-1
D: NA
DNA: TGTGCCAGCTCACCCGGGGGAGTGGACACTGAAGCTTTCTTT
CDR3: CASSPGGVDTEAFF

V: TRBV18
size: once
J: TRBJ2-2
D: TRBD2
DNA: TGTGCCAGCTCACCCCTTATCGGGGGGGGCGAGGCCGGGGAGCTGTTTTTT
CDR3: CASSPLIGGGEAGELFF

V: TRBV19
size: NA
J: TRBJ2-3
D: TRBD2
DNA: TGTGCCAGTAGTATGACTAGCGGGATAGGGCTCACAGATACGCAGTATTTT
CDR3: CASSMTSGIGLTDTQYF

V: TRBV19
size: NA
J: TRBJ1-6
D: TRBD1
DNA: TGTGCCAGTAGTATCGCCGGGACAGGGGGATCACCCCTCCACTTT
CDR3: CASSIAGTGGSPLHF

V: TRBV4-2
size: many
J: TRBJ2-1
D: NA
DNA: TGTGCCAGCAGCCAAGAGTGGAGATTGGACAATGAGCAGTTCTTC
CDR3: CASSQEWRLDNEQFF

V: TRBV15
size: NA
J: TRBJ1-1
D: TRBD1
DNA: TGTGCCACCACCCCAGACAGGGCCGTATTGAACACTGAAGCTTTCTTT
CDR3: CATTPDRAVLNTEAFF

V: TRBV5-1
size: many
J: TRBJ2-7
D: NA
DNA: TGCGCCAGCAGCGGGGACTTGTCCTACGAGCAGTACTTC
CDR3: CASSGDLSYEQYF

V: TRBV5-4
size: NA
J: TRBJ2-7
D: NA
DNA: TGTGCCAGCAGCTTGAAAGGGGCCGGTCATCTAGACGAGCAGTACTTC
CDR3: CASSLKGAGHLDEQYF

V: TRBV19
size: many
J: TRBJ1-3
D: NA
DNA: TGTGCCAGTAGTATGTTTGACTCTGGAAACACCATATATTTT
CDR3: CASSMFDSGNTIYF

V: TRBV5-1
size: many
J: TRBJ2-2
D: TRBD1
DNA: TGCGCCAGCAGCTCCAAAACAGGGGCCCCAGAGGAGCTGTTTTTT
CDR3: CASSSKTGAPEELFF

V: TRBV7-9
size: NA
J: TRBJ2-2
D: TRBD2
DNA: TGTGCCAGCAGCTCCCGACTAGCGGGAGGGGGAACCGGGGAGCTGTTTTTT
CDR3: CASSSRLAGGGTGELFF

V: TRBV5-6
size: many
J: TRBJ2-7
D: TRBD1
DNA: TGTGCCAGCAGCTTGGCCGGACAGGACTACGAGCAGTACTTC
CDR3: CASSLAGQDYEQYF

V: TRBV3-1
size: many
J: TRBJ2-5
D: NA
DNA: TGTGCCAGCAGCCAAGGTCTCTCCCCGGGGACCCAGTACTTC
CDR3: CASSQGLSPGTQYF

V: TRBV6-2/TRBV6-3
size: few
J: TRBJ2-4
D: TRBD2
DNA: TGTGCCAGCAGGCCGACGACCGGGAGGGCCAAAAACATTCAGTACTTC
CDR3: CASRPTTGRAKNIQYF

V: TRBV6-6
size: many
J: TRBJ2-3
D: TRBD2
DNA: TGTGCCAGCAGTTCCACACCAGGGACTAGCGGGGGTTCACAAGATACGCAGTATTTT
CDR3: CASSSTPGTSGGSQDTQYF

V: TRBV2
size: NA
J: TRBJ1-6
D: TRBD1
DNA: TGTGCCAGCAGTGAATCGGACAGGGGGTCTGGCTCACCCCTCCACTTT
CDR3: CASSESDRGSGSPLHF